This T cell receptor (beta chain) emerged from a study of T cell responses to AZD1222 COVID-19 vaccine. This clone was seen a handful of times. Deletions cut 3 bases from V and 4 bases from J, with 13 bases between. The CDR3 runs 14 residues. The germline V gene encodes CDR1 SGHRS and CDR2 YFSETQ. Profiled with immunoSEQ multiplex PCR; TCRdb holds only in-frame clones, not every one. The repertoire holds approximately 100,000 clones, with about 90% as singletons. This rearrangement joins TRBV5-1 to TRBJ1-1; possibly TRBD1 for D (5 bases). This sequence originates from an adult in good health. The material sequenced was peripheral blood, taken on day 0 of AZD1222 vaccination. CDR3 in amino acids: CASSWRGDGTEAFF. The DNA of the CDR3 is TGCGCCAGCAGCTGGCGGGGGGATGGCACTGAAGCTTTCTTT.